The next 4 T cell receptor beta chains were all read from a single sample in a study of identical twins. TCRdb ran MiXCR on the 5' RACE reads and lists one entry per CDR3 protein. The sample records about 570,000 distinct CDR3 sequences, 9.5% to 10% being singletons. These records were also assigned to another study, of yellow fever vaccine responses in identical twins.

Sequences were obtained from PBMCs. These receptor sequences come from a woman younger than 30 in good health.

In DNA, the CDR3 is TGTGCCAGCAGCTTAGCTAGAGCGGGAGTTGGGAATGAGCAGTTCTTC. It translates to CASSLARAGVGNEQFF. This chain joins TRBV7-8 and TRBJ2-1; TRBD2 matches 8 bases. This CDR3 is built from 16 residues. V dropped 0 bases and J dropped 7; count of bases not matched to a gene: 8. CDR1 and CDR2 from the germline V gene are SGHVS and FQNEAQ.

This clonotype showed up many times. J is TRBJ2-1 and V is TRBV10-3; 10 nucleotides line up with TRBD2. The CDR3 runs to 18 residues. Germline CDR1 reads ENHRY; CDR2 reads SYGVKD. Trimming cost V 0 bases and J 2 bases; bases outside gene matches: 7. CDR3 coding DNA: TGTGCCATCAGTGAGTCGGGGTTAGCGGGGGGAACCTACAATGAGCAGTTCTTC. It codes for CAISESGLAGGTYNEQFF.

This clonotype was seen more than once but under ten times. The chain has TRBV6-5 and TRBJ2-3; 7 bases fit TRBD2. J lost 2 bases, V lost 0 bases, and 8 bases had no gene match. This CDR3 spans 17 amino acids. Looked up from germline, CDR1 is MNHEY and CDR2 is SVGAGI. CDR3 sequence reads: CASSYSGGGISTDTQYF. CDR3 coding DNA: TGTGCCAGCAGTTACTCGGGGGGGGGGATTTCCACAGATACGCAGTATTTT.

This clonotype was recorded a few times. The V gene is TRBV7-9, the J gene TRBJ2-7; D unresolved. The germline V and J ends were trimmed by 6 bases and 3 bases, with 12 bases remaining between them. Germline-derived CDR1 and CDR2 are SEHNR and FQNEAQ (reference sequence). CDR3 length: 13 residues. CDR3 residues: CASRSRERYEQYF. CDR3 coding DNA: TGTGCCAGCAGGTCAAGGGAACGCTACGAGCAGTACTTC.